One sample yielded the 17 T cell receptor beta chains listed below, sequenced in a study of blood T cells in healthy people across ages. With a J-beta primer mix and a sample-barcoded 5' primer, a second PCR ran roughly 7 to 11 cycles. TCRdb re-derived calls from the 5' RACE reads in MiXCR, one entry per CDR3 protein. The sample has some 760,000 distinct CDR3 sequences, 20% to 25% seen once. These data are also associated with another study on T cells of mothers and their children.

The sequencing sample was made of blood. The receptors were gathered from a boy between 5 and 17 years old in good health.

In nucleotides, the CDR3 is TGTGCCAGCAGCCAACTAGGAGCGGGAGGTGATACGCAGTATTTT. This translates into CASSQLGAGGDTQYF. V gene TRBV4-2 combines with J gene TRBJ2-3; TRBD2 matches 9 bases. This CDR3 region has 15 residues. The J segment lost 6 bases and the V segment lost 2 bases, leaving 6 bases of the junction unmatched. Germline V gene data show CDR1 as LGHNA and CDR2 as YNFKEQ.

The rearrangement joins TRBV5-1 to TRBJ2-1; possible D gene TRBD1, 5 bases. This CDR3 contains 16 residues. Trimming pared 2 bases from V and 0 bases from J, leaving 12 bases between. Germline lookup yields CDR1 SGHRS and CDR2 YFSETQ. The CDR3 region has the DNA TGCGCCAGCAGCTTTTGGGGCGGAAGCTCCTACAATGAGCAGTTCTTC. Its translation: CASSFWGGSSYNEQFF.

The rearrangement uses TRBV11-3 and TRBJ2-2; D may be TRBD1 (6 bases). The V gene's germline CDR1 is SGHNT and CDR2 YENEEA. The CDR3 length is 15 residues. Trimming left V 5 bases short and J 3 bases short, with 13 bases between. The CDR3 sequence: CASSPRQDHTGELFF. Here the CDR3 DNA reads TGTGCCAGCAGCCCTAGACAGGACCACACCGGGGAGCTGTTTTTT.

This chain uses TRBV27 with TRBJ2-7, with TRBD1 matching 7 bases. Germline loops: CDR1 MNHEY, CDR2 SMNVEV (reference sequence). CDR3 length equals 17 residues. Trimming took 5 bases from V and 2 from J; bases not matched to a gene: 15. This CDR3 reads CASSLSPGTDFTYEQYF. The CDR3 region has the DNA TGTGCCAGCAGTCTAAGCCCCGGGACAGACTTTACCTACGAGCAGTACTTC.

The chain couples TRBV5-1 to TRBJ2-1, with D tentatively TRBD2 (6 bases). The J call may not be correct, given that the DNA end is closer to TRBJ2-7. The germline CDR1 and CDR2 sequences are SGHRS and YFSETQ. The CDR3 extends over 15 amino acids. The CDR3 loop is CASSVVGSGGYEQYF. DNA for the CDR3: TGCGCCAGCAGTGTGGTGGGTAGCGGAGGATACGAGCAGTACTTC.

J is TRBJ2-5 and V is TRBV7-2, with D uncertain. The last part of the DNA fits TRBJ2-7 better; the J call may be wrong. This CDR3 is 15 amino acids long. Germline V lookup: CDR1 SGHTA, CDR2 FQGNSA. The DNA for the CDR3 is TGTGCCAGCAGCTTAGCGGTCGGAAGCTCCTACGAGCAGTACTTC. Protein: CASSLAVGSSYEQYF.

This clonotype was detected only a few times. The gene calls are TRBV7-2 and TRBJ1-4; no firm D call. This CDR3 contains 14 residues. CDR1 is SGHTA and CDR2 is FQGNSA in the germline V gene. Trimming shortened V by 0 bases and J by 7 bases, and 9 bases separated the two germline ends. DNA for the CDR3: TGTGCCAGCAGCTTAGCAAGGAATGGTGAAAAACTGTTTTTT. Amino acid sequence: CASSLARNGEKLFF.

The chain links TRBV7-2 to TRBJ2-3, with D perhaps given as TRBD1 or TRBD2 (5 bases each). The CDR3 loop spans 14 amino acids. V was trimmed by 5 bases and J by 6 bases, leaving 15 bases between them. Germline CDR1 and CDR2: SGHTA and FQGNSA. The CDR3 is CASSTGPWWDTQYF. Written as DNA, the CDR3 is TGTGCCAGCAGCACGGGGCCTTGGTGGGATACGCAGTATTTT.

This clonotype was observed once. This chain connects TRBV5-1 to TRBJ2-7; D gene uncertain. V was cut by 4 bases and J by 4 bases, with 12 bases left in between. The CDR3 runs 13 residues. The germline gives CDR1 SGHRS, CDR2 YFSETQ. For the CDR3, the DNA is TGCGCCAGCAGCACAGAAAACAAGTACGAGCAGTACTTC. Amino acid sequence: CASSTENKYEQYF.

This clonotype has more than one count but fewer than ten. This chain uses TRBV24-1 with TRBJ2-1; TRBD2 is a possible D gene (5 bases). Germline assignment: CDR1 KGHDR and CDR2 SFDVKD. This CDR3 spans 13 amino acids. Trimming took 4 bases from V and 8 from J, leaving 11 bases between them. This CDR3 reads CATSDPGLYEQFF. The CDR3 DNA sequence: TGTGCCACCAGTGACCCCGGACTTTATGAGCAGTTCTTC.

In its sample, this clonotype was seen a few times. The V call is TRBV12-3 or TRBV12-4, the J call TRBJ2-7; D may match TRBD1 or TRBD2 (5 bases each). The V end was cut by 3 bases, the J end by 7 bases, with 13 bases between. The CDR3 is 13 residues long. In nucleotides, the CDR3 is TGTGCCAGCAGTTTCTCCGGGGCCGGGGAGCAGTACTTC. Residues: CASSFSGAGEQYF.

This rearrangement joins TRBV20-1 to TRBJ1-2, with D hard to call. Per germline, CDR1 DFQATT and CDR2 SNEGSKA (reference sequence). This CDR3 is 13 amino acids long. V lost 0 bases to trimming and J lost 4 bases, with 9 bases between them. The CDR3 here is CSARDKSFYGYTF. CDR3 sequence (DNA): TGCAGTGCTAGAGATAAGAGTTTCTATGGCTACACCTTC.

The CDR3 sequence is CASSPTQAISYEQYF. The CDR3 nucleotides are TGTGCCAGCAGTCCGACACAGGCGATCTCCTACGAGCAGTACTTC. The J gene is TRBJ2-5, the V gene TRBV28; tentatively, D is TRBD1 (5 bases). The J call may not be correct, given that the DNA end is closer to TRBJ2-7. The CDR3 totals 15 residues. Germline values: CDR1 MDHEN, CDR2 SYDVKM.

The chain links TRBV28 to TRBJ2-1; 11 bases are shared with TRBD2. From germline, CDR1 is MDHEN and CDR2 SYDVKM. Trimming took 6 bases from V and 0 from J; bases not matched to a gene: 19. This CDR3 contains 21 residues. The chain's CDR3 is CASSPPPMTSGNSVSYNEQFF. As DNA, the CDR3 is TGTGCCAGCAGCCCCCCTCCAATGACTAGCGGGAATTCCGTCTCCTACAATGAGCAGTTCTTC. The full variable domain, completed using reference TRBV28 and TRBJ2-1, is DVKVTQSSRYLVKRTGEKVFLECVQDMDHENMFWYRQDPGLGLRLIYFSYDVKMKEKGDIPEGYSVSREKKERFSLILESASTNQTSMYLCASSPPPMTSGNSVSYNEQFFGPGTRLTVL.

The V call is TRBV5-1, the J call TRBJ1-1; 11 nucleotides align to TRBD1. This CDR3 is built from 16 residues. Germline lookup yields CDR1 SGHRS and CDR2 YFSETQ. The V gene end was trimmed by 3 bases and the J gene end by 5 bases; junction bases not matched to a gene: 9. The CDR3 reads CASSSTPGTGGTEAFF. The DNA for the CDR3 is TGCGCCAGCAGCTCGACCCCCGGGACAGGGGGAACTGAAGCTTTCTTT.

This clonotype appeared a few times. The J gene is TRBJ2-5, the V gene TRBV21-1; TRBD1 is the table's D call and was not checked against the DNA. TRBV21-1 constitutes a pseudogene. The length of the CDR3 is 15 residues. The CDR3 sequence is CASSKEGGVSETQYF. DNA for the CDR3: TGTGCCAGCAGCAAAGAAGGGGGAGTGTCAGAGACCCAGTACTTC.

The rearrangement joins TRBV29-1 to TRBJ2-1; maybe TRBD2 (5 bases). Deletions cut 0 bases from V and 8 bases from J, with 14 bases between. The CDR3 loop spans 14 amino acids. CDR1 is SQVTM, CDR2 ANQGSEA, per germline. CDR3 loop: CSVEDPAGVDEQFF. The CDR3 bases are TGCAGCGTTGAAGATCCCGCCGGGGTGGATGAGCAGTTCTTC.